Shown below are 27 T cell receptor beta chains from a single sample sequenced in a study of T cell responses to AZD1222 COVID-19 vaccine. Assay: immunoSEQ multiplex PCR; the TCRdb copy retains only in-frame clones and omits some. The sample gives tens of thousands of clones, 75% to 90% of which show up once; more than 5% is in the top ten. This sample comprised peripheral blood, obtained on day 0 of AZD1222 vaccination. These receptors were obtained from an adult in good health.

The J gene is TRBJ1-5, the V gene TRBV15; no reliable D call. The CDR3 runs to 13 residues. Germline assignment: CDR1 LNHNV and CDR2 YYDKDF (reference sequence). Deletions cut 4 bases from V and 5 bases from J, with 9 bases between. The CDR3 DNA reads TGTGCCACCAGCACTAACAGCGATCAGCCCCAGCATTTT. Residues: CATSTNSDQPQHF.

The chain carries TRBV11-1 and TRBJ1-1; 7 bases map to TRBD1. The junction had 7 bases not matched to a gene; V was cut back by 4 bases and J by 8 bases. CDR1 is SGHAT and CDR2 is FQDESV in the germline V gene (reference sequence). The CDR3 runs to 13 residues. CDR3 residues: CASSSRDSSEAFF. In DNA form, the CDR3 reads TGTGCCAGCAGCTCGAGGGACAGCTCCGAAGCTTTCTTT.

Written as DNA, the CDR3 is TGTGCCAGCAGTTACAGTGTCAGGTCTGGAAACACCATATATTTT. This sequence encodes CASSYSVRSGNTIYF. The chain is built from TRBV6-6 and TRBJ1-3; no clear D gene. There are 15 residues in the CDR3. CDR1 MNHNY and CDR2 SVGAGI come from the germline V gene (reference sequence). Deletions cut 2 bases from V and 1 base from J, with 9 bases between.

The chain joins TRBV9 to TRBJ1-1; possibly TRBD1 for D (6 bases). Trimming removed 4 bases from V and 7 bases from J, with 17 bases in between. This CDR3 spans 14 amino acids. Germline V gene data show CDR1 as SGDLS and CDR2 as YYNGEE. The CDR3 sequence is CASSPGVGAHEAFF. The CDR3 coding sequence is TGTGCCAGCAGCCCAGGAGTGGGGGCTCATGAAGCTTTCTTT.

The V call is TRBV2, the J call TRBJ1-5; no definite D call. CDR3 length equals 13 residues. V was pared by 7 bases and J by 0 bases, with 7 bases between. Germline CDR1 SNHLY, CDR2 FYNNEI. CDR3 nucleotide sequence: TGTGCCAGCATTAGGGATAGCAATCAGCCCCAGCATTTT. Its protein product is CASIRDSNQPQHF.

The V gene is TRBV28, the J gene TRBJ1-2; D call uncertain. From germline, CDR1 is MDHEN and CDR2 SYDVKM. The CDR3 extends over 15 amino acids. Deletions cut 4 bases from V and 4 bases from J, with 16 bases between. The CDR3 here is CASSSPGASFYGYTF. CDR3 bases: TGTGCCAGCAGTTCCCCAGGAGCTTCCTTCTATGGCTACACCTTC.

The genes are TRBV14 and TRBJ1-1, with TRBD1 identical over 10 bases. The CDR3 totals 15 residues. The ends lost 3 bases at V and 5 bases at J; junction bases unmatched: 6. Germline CDR1 reads SGHDN; CDR2 reads FVKESK. CDR3 DNA sequence: TGTGCCAGCAGCCAGACAGGGGGCGCGTCTACTGAAGCTTTCTTT. Translation gives CASSQTGGASTEAFF.

CDR3 in amino acids: CASSQEPVAHQPQHF. In nucleotides, the CDR3 is TGTGCCAGCAGCCAAGAACCCGTTGCGCATCAGCCCCAGCATTTT. The chain joins TRBV4-2 to TRBJ1-5; D uncertain. Germline assignment: CDR1 LGHNA and CDR2 YNFKEQ. The CDR3 sequence is 15 residues long. Trimming stripped 0 bases from V and 5 bases from J, with 11 bases between.

The V call is TRBV7-8, the J call TRBJ2-5; D remains ambiguous. In germline, CDR1 is SGHVS, CDR2 FQNEAQ. The CDR3 contains 12 residues. Deletions cut 0 bases from V and 5 bases from J, with 4 bases between. CDR3 protein: CASSLAGETQYF. The CDR3 DNA reads as TGTGCCAGCAGCTTAGCCGGGGAGACCCAGTACTTC.

The chain joins TRBV19 to TRBJ1-5; 8 positions match TRBD1. The germline V gene has CDR1 LNHDA and CDR2 SQIVND (reference sequence). The CDR3 sequence is 14 residues long. The trim removed 7 bases at V and 6 bases at J, leaving 8 bases unmatched. The DNA for the CDR3 is TGTGCCAGTACCGGACAGGGAATGTCTCAGCCCCAGCATTTT. Translating gives CASTGQGMSQPQHF.

This clone was recorded only once. This chain joins TRBV29-1 and TRBJ1-4; D unresolved. CDR3 size: 13 residues. Trimming cost V 6 bases and J 7 bases, with 15 bases left between them. Germline V gene sequence: CDR1 SQVTM, CDR2 ANQGSEA. The CDR3 region has the DNA TGCAGCGTAGCCGGGCGTCTTACTGAAAAACTGTTTTTT. Protein: CSVAGRLTEKLFF.

The chain joins TRBV7-8 to TRBJ1-3; no firm D call. The ends were cut back, 2 bases at V and 4 bases at J, with 15 bases in the middle. The length of the CDR3 is 16 residues. Germline-derived CDR1 and CDR2 are SGHVS and FQNEAQ. The CDR3 spells CASSLYGLARGNTIYF. DNA for the CDR3: TGTGCCAGCAGCTTATATGGCCTCGCGCGCGGAAACACCATATATTTT.

The chain links TRBV12-3 or TRBV12-4 to TRBJ1-2, with unresolved D. V dropped 3 bases and J dropped 2 bases, with 7 bases sitting between them. The CDR3 is 13 residues long. CDR3 amino acids: CASSLVRNYGYTF. The CDR3 DNA follows: TGTGCCAGCAGTTTGGTACGGAACTATGGCTACACCTTC.

On this clone: The sample contains more than one DNA sequence encoding this CDR3. The chain has TRBV12-3 or TRBV12-4 and TRBJ1-2; a possible D gene is TRBD1 (6 bases). The germline V and J ends were trimmed by 5 bases and 4 bases, with 11 bases remaining between them. The CDR3 extends over 13 amino acids. The CDR3 region has the DNA TGTGCCAGCAGTCCCGGACAGTCCTATGGCTACACCTTC. This encodes CASSPGQSYGYTF.

The chain recombines TRBV4-1 with TRBJ2-5, with no clear D. Germline V gene sequence: CDR1 MGHRA, CDR2 YSYEKL. This CDR3 spans 17 amino acids. The V end lost 1 base, the J end lost 5 bases, and 20 bases lay between the germline ends. The CDR3 DNA sequence: TGCGCCAGCAGCCAAGGGAACCACCTAGGAGTCGGCGAGACCCAGTACTTC. This encodes CASSQGNHLGVGETQYF.

This sequence joins TRBV30 and TRBJ1-6; no clear D gene. The V gene's germline CDR1 is GTSNPN and CDR2 SVGIG (reference sequence). CDR3 length equals 15 residues. The V end was cut by 0 bases, the J end by 7 bases, with 13 bases between. DNA of the CDR3: TGTGCCTGGAGTGTAAAGGTGTTGGGGAATTCACCCCTCCACTTT. Its translation is CAWSVKVLGNSPLHF.

The V gene is TRBV5-5, the J gene TRBJ1-1; TRBD1 agrees at 9 bases. CDR1 is SGHKS and CDR2 is YYEKEE in the germline V gene (reference sequence). The junction had 6 bases not matched to a gene; V was cut back by 4 bases and J by 5 bases. The CDR3 is 14 residues long. CDR3 bases: TGTGCCAGCAGCAAGACAGGGGGATCTACTGAAGCTTTCTTT. This translates into CASSKTGGSTEAFF. Drawing the rest from reference TRBV5-5 and TRBJ1-1, the complete variable domain is DAGVTQSPTHLIKTRGQQVTLRCSPISGHKSVSWYQQVLGQGPQFIFQYYEKEERGRGNFPDRFSARQFPNYSSELNVNALLLGDSALYLCASSKTGGSTEAFFGQGTRLTVV.

The chain has TRBV9 and TRBJ2-1, with 8 bases aligning to TRBD1. The CDR3 has 14 amino acids. V trimming: 2 bases; J trimming: 7 bases; junction bases outside the gene matches: 5. Germline assignment: CDR1 SGDLS and CDR2 YYNGEE. The CDR3 loop reads CASSVQGAKNEQFF. CDR3 DNA sequence: TGTGCCAGCAGCGTCCAGGGGGCCAAGAATGAGCAGTTCTTC.

A single count supports this clone. The V gene is TRBV7-6, the J gene TRBJ1-4, with D unclear. The V end was cut by 5 bases, the J end by 5 bases, with 15 bases between. The CDR3 is 15 residues long. CDR1 is SGHVS and CDR2 is FNYEAQ in the germline V gene. The CDR3 loop is CASSRDEGKNEKLFF. For the CDR3, the DNA is TGTGCCAGCAGCCGTGACGAGGGTAAAAATGAAAAACTGTTTTTT. Together with reference TRBV7-6 and TRBJ1-4, the CDR3 gives the full variable domain: GAGVSQSPRYKVTKRGQDVALRCDPISGHVSLYWYRQALGQGPEFLTYFNYEAQQDKSGLPNDRFSAERPEGSISTLTIQRTEQRDSAMYRCASSRDEGKNEKLFFGSGTQLSVL.

This clone has a single count. The V call is TRBV4-1, the J call TRBJ2-7; maybe TRBD1 (6 bases). Trimming shortened V by 0 bases and J by 6 bases, and 15 bases separated the two germline ends. Germline lookup yields CDR1 MGHRA and CDR2 YSYEKL. The CDR3 extends over 15 amino acids. In DNA, the CDR3 is TGCGCCAGCAGCCAAGATCAGGGCAGGGGAGCCGAGCAGTACTTC. It translates to CASSQDQGRGAEQYF.

As to this clone: Other DNA variants within this sample encode the same CDR3. DNA of the CDR3: TGTGCCAGCAGTTTATCAACCAGGAACTATGGCTACACCTTC. This encodes CASSLSTRNYGYTF. This chain joins TRBV27 and TRBJ1-2; D is undetermined. This CDR3 region has 14 residues. Germline V lookup: CDR1 MNHEY, CDR2 SMNVEV (reference sequence). With 0 bases removed from V and 2 bases from J, the gap between germline ends came to 7 bases.

V gene TRBV14 combines with J gene TRBJ1-2, with D unclear. Germline V gene lookup returns CDR1 SGHDN and CDR2 FVKESK. V was trimmed by 4 bases and J by 4 bases, leaving 13 bases between them. The CDR3 runs to 14 residues. For the CDR3, the DNA is TGTGCCAGCAGCCCGGCGGGAGGGCCCTATGGCTACACCTTC. This codes for CASSPAGGPYGYTF.

CDR3 nucleotide sequence: TGTGCCAGCAGCTTTTCATCTGGAAACACCATATATTTT. Translation: CASSFSSGNTIYF. This sequence joins TRBV11-3 and TRBJ1-3; D is unclear. The V and J ends lost 3 bases and 1 base respectively, with 4 bases between them. Germline-derived CDR1 and CDR2 are SGHNT and YENEEA. The CDR3 consists of 13 residues.

This chain's CDR3 is CASSFLTSGVWNTGELFF. DNA for the CDR3: TGTGCCAGTAGTTTTTTGACTAGCGGGGTGTGGAACACCGGGGAGCTGTTTTTT. The chain couples TRBV19 to TRBJ2-2; 11 bases are shared with TRBD2. The CDR3 contains 18 residues. V gave up 5 bases and J gave up 1 base; unmatched junction bases: 9. Germline CDR1 is LNHDA and CDR2 is SQIVND (reference sequence).

V and J are TRBV11-3 and TRBJ2-1; the match to TRBD2 covers 7 bases. The trim removed 3 bases at V and 0 bases at J, leaving 5 bases unmatched. This CDR3 comprises 16 residues. Germline V CDR1 and CDR2: SGHNT, YENEEA. CDR3 region: CASSFSRGDSYNEQFF. For the CDR3, the DNA is TGTGCCAGCAGCTTCTCTCGGGGGGACTCCTACAATGAGCAGTTCTTC.

The chain links TRBV27 to TRBJ1-5; D is unclear. The CDR3 is made up of 14 amino acids. With 2 bases removed from V and 6 bases from J, the gap between germline ends came to 11 bases. Germline assignment: CDR1 MNHEY and CDR2 SMNVEV (reference sequence). The CDR3 region has the DNA TGTGCCAGCAGTTTAGTGTCTTCCGGTCAGCCCCAGCATTTT. It encodes CASSLVSSGQPQHF.

The chain joins TRBV19 to TRBJ1-5; D is unresolved. Germline V lookup: CDR1 LNHDA, CDR2 SQIVND (reference sequence). Between the trimmed V and J ends, which lost 1 base and 2 bases, there was a span of 9 bases. The CDR3 has 15 residues. The CDR3 loop reads CASSIAVNGNQPQHF. As DNA, the CDR3 is TGTGCCAGTAGTATAGCCGTGAACGGCAATCAGCCCCAGCATTTT.